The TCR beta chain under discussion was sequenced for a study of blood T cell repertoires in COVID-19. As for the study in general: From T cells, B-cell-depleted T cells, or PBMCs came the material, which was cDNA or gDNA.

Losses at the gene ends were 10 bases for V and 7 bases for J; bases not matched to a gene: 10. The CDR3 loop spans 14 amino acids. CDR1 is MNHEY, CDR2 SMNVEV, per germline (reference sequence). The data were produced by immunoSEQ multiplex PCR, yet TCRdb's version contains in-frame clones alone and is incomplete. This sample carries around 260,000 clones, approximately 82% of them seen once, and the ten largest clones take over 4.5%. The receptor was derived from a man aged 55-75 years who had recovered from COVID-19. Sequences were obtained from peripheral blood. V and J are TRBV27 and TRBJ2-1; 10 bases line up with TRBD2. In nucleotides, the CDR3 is TGTGCCACGCGGACTAGCGGAGGGCTAAATGAGCAGTTCTTC. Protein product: CATRTSGGLNEQFF.